This record looks at one T cell receptor (beta chain) sequence and its context. What it recognizes is unknown. Produced via immunoSEQ multiplex PCR; TCRdb's table is partial and in-frame only. The sample comprises around 80,000 clones, around 86% of which are singletons, and 0.5% to 0.6% rests with the top ten. V was pared by 4 bases and J by 8 bases, with 13 bases between. The length of the CDR3 is 13 residues. CDR1 is SGHDT and CDR2 is YYEEEE in the germline V gene. The data stem from a study of OX40 agonist ivuxolimab in advanced cancers. Study at large: The drug used for patients, ivuxolimab, was an agonistic anti-OX40 (CD134) antibody. Cohort: 80% to 90% men, mean age 60, aged about 20 to 90.

Study observations and caveats: Among the lowest peripheral clonal expansion occurred in 0.1-3.0 mg/kg partial responders.

Sequencing used CD4+ or CD8+ T cells sorted from blood, obtained in a trial of the OX40 agonist ivuxolimab. The clonotype originates from an adult with an advanced solid tumor such as melanoma, head and neck, liver or kidney cancer. The V and J genes are TRBV5-6 and TRBJ1-3; no clear D. The CDR3 bases are TGTGCCAGCAGCCCCAGTCACATACACACCATATATTTT. This codes for CASSPSHIHTIYF.